At least ten counts were recorded for the clone carrying this T cell receptor beta chain. V was pared by 4 bases and J by 3 bases, with 22 bases between. This CDR3 is built from 18 residues. CDR1 is SGHRS, CDR2 YFSETQ, per germline. These data are taken from a study of CD8+ T cells in alopecia areata. Study summary: It was 6 to 18 months of tofacitinib, and then there were 6 months off drug.

Treatment: oral pan-JAK inhibitor, 5-10 mg twice daily. Sequencing templates came from extracted RNA that was reverse transcribed into cDNA. Assay: immunoSEQ multiplex PCR; the TCRdb copy retains only in-frame clones and omits some. The repertoire has about 74,000 clones, 29% of them found once; the top ten carry about 15%. This chain uses TRBV5-1 with TRBJ1-4, with D hard to call. The TCR originated in a human donor with alopecia areata. Source: CD8+ T cells sorted from blood, taken at week 4, from a patient treated with tofacitinib. In nucleotides, the CDR3 is TGCGCCAGCAGCCCGTTTGGTTCGGCGGAACGGGCTAATGAAAAACTGTTTTTT. Its protein product is CASSPFGSAERANEKLFF.